Listed below are T cell receptor beta chains from one sample, sequenced in a study of cytomegalovirus exposure and HLA in healthy donors. Libraries were prepared by immunoSEQ multiplex PCR; TCRdb keeps only in-frame clonotypes and omits some of them. The sample has about 91,000 clones, around nine tenths seen once. Sequences were obtained from PBMCs. Source of these receptors: a man under 40 in good health and CMV-seropositive. Both conserved end residues are part of each CDR3. The D gene is left open where the match is weak. The size of a clone is reported for some rows only, either as once, few or many, or as a class for expanded clones.

.,TRBJ2-5,TRBV14,TRBD2,CASSPPGLAGGRGETQYF,TGTGCCAGCAGCCCCCCAGGACTAGCGGGAGGTCGAGGAGAGACCCAGTACTTC
.,TRBJ1-6,TRBV6-1,.,CASSVDQYNSPLHF,TGTGCCAGCAGCGTTGATCAGTATAATTCACCCCTCCACTTT
.,TRBJ2-5,TRBV11-1,.,CASSFGNQETQYF,TGTGCCAGCAGCTTCGGGAACCAAGAGACCCAGTACTTC
few,TRBJ2-7,TRBV2,.,CASSPDNREQYF,TGTGCCAGCAGCCCGGACAATCGCGAGCAGTACTTC
.,TRBJ1-4,TRBV28,.,CASSVPDIINEKLFF,TGTGCCAGCAGTGTCCCGGACATAATAAATGAAAAACTGTTTTTT
.,TRBJ1-3,TRBV5-1,.,CASSLGLLDNSGNTIYF,TGCGCCAGCAGCTTGGGGCTTTTGGACAACTCTGGAAACACCATATATTTT
.,TRBJ2-3,TRBV28,TRBD2,CASSRRVAGPDTQYF,TGTGCCAGCAGTCGCAGGGTAGCGGGGCCAGATACGCAGTATTTT
few,TRBJ2-7,TRBV7-2,.,CASSLNRDYEQYF,TGTGCCAGCAGCTTGAACAGGGACTACGAGCAGTACTTC
few,TRBJ2-2,TRBV6-1,.,CASTPLAGNTGELFF,TGTGCCAGCACCCCTCTTGCGGGAAACACCGGGGAGCTGTTTTTT
.,TRBJ1-2,TRBV7-8,TRBD1,CASSMTGGFGYGYTF,TGTGCCAGCAGCATGACAGGGGGCTTTGGCTATGGCTACACCTTC
.,TRBJ1-4,TRBV18,.,CASSPTATRTNEKLFF,TGTGCCAGCTCACCCACCGCGACTAGAACTAATGAAAAACTGTTTTTT
few,TRBJ1-5,TRBV13,.,CASSIQGFQPQHF,TGTGCCAGCAGCATACAGGGATTTCAGCCCCAGCATTTT
.,TRBJ2-2,TRBV5-4,TRBD2,CASSIGLAGGPTGELFF,TGTGCCAGCAGCATCGGACTAGCGGGAGGCCCCACCGGGGAGCTGTTTTTT
.,TRBJ1-5,TRBV6-5,.,CASSYSAGKDQPQHF,TGTGCCAGCAGTTACTCGGCAGGGAAAGATCAGCCCCAGCATTTT
.,TRBJ2-1,TRBV27,.,CASSSSPLASLYNEQFF,TGTGCCAGCAGTTCCTCCCCCCTAGCGAGCCTCTACAATGAGCAGTTCTTC
.,TRBJ2-2,TRBV2,TRBD1,CASSRQGQNTGELFF,TGTGCCAGCAGCCGACAGGGGCAGAACACCGGGGAGCTGTTTTTT
.,TRBJ1-2,TRBV28,TRBD1,CASSLAGTGGLGYTF,TGTGCCAGCAGCCTAGCCGGGACAGGGGGCCTCGGCTACACCTTC
.,TRBJ1-2,TRBV18,TRBD1,CASSPLWDSRNYGYTF,TGTGCCAGCTCACCACTCTGGGACAGTCGTAACTATGGCTACACCTTC
once,TRBJ2-7,TRBV19,TRBD2,CASSPTSGAYEQYF,TGTGCCAGTAGTCCGACTAGCGGAGCCTACGAGCAGTACTTC
.,TRBJ2-5,TRBV28,.,CASSLWGAGKGETQYF,TGTGCCAGCAGTTTATGGGGGGCAGGGAAAGGAGAGACCCAGTACTTC
.,TRBJ2-1,TRBV6-5,TRBD1,CASSGTGGHSEQFF,TGTGCCAGCAGTGGGACAGGGGGTCACAGTGAGCAGTTCTTC
.,TRBJ2-3,TRBV5-1,TRBD2,CASRLAGGTDTQYF,TGCGCCAGCAGGCTAGCGGGGGGCACAGATACGCAGTATTTT
.,TRBJ2-2,TRBV5-4,TRBD2,CASSLGLKAGDNTGELFF,TGTGCCAGCAGCTTGGGACTCAAAGCGGGAGATAACACCGGGGAGCTGTTTTTT
.,TRBJ2-1,TRBV5-1,TRBD2,CASSLRLAPYNEQFF,TGCGCCAGCAGCTTGAGACTAGCCCCCTACAATGAGCAGTTCTTC
once,TRBJ2-2,TRBV7-9,.,CASNFRGELFF,TGTGCCAGCAATTTCCGGGGGGAGCTGTTTTTT
.,TRBJ2-7,TRBV11-2,.,CASSRASLQGYEQYF,TGTGCCAGCAGCAGAGCTAGCTTACAGGGCTACGAGCAGTACTTC
.,TRBJ2-6,TRBV5-1,TRBD1,CASSRSGQVLSGANVLTF,TGCGCCAGCAGCAGATCAGGACAGGTTCTATCTGGGGCCAACGTCCTGACTTTC
.,TRBJ2-7,TRBV19,.,CASSVDGGRYEQYF,TGTGCCAGTAGTGTGGACGGGGGGCGGTACGAGCAGTACTTC
.,TRBJ2-7,TRBV4-2,.,CASSQSDTNYEQYF,TGTGCCAGCAGCCAATCGGACACGAACTACGAGCAGTACTTC